This passage covers 10 T cell receptor beta chains from one sample sequenced in a study of blood T cell repertoires in COVID-19. Method: immunoSEQ multiplex PCR; TCRdb's copy keeps in-frame clones and lacks some. The sample lists tens of thousands of clones, roughly 90% occurring once. Material: peripheral blood. The receptors derive from a woman of 80 years or more with active or convalescent COVID-19.

Only one count was recorded for this clone. The chain links TRBV28 to TRBJ1-6; D ambiguous. The CDR3 runs to 13 residues. Germline V gives CDR1 MDHEN, CDR2 SYDVKM. Trimming shortened V by 4 bases and J by 10 bases, and 11 bases separated the two germline ends. The CDR3 bases are TGTGCCAGCAGTTCTCCGGGAGGCTCACCCCTCCACTTT. It codes for CASSSPGGSPLHF.

DNA for the CDR3: TGCGCCAGCAGCTTGGGAACTAGCGGGACCACCTACGAGCAGTACTTC. Protein sequence: CASSLGTSGTTYEQYF. The chain employs TRBV5-1 and TRBJ2-7; TRBD2 matches 10 bases. This CDR3 comprises 16 residues. V gave up 0 bases and J gave up 2 bases; unmatched junction bases: 5. Per the germline V gene, CDR1 is SGHRS and CDR2 is YFSETQ. The full variable domain, in which reference TRBV5-1 and TRBJ2-7 provide the parts outside the CDR3, is KAGVTQTPRYLIKTRGQQVTLSCSPISGHRSVSWYQQTPGQGLQFLFEYFSETQRNKGNFPGRFSGRQFSNSRSEMNVSTLELGDSALYLCASSLGTSGTTYEQYFGPGTRLTVT.

The chain combines TRBV27 with TRBJ1-6; 9 nucleotides align to TRBD1. V was clipped by 5 bases and J by 8 bases; unmatched bases: 7. The CDR3 has 15 amino acids. The germline V gene has CDR1 MNHEY and CDR2 SMNVEV (reference sequence). As DNA, the CDR3 is TGTGCCAGCAGTCCGGGACAGGGAATTTATTCACCCCTCCACTTT. This translates into CASSPGQGIYSPLHF.

The DNA for the CDR3 is TGTGCCAGCAGTTTGGCGGGGAACACTGAAGCTTTCTTT. Its translation is CASSLAGNTEAFF. The chain combines TRBV28 with TRBJ1-1; D uncertain. V lost 3 bases to trimming and J lost 1 base, with 6 bases between them. CDR1 MDHEN and CDR2 SYDVKM come from the germline V gene. CDR3 size: 13 residues.

The gene calls are TRBV2 and TRBJ1-1, with 11 bases fitting TRBD1. CDR1 and CDR2 (germline): SNHLY, FYNNEI. V trimming: 2 bases; J trimming: 5 bases; junction bases outside the gene matches: 7. CDR3 length: 16 residues. DNA of the CDR3: TGTGCCAGCAGTGAAAGGACAGGGGGCGCGGAAACTGAAGCTTTCTTT. Translating it yields CASSERTGGAETEAFF.

The chain has TRBV7-2 and TRBJ1-4; 9 positions agree with TRBD1. This CDR3 spans 15 amino acids. The trim removed 4 bases at V and 8 bases at J, leaving 8 bases unmatched. Germline assignment: CDR1 SGHTA and CDR2 FQGNSA. CDR3 protein: CASSSGGQGGEKLFF. The CDR3 DNA follows: TGTGCCAGCAGCTCGGGGGGACAGGGTGGGGAAAAACTGTTTTTT.

The chain uses TRBV28 and TRBJ2-1; D call uncertain. The CDR3 loop spans 13 amino acids. The ends were cut back, 2 bases at V and 4 bases at J, with 6 bases in the middle. Germline CDR1 is MDHEN and CDR2 is SYDVKM. CDR3 in amino acids: CASSLTGYNEQFF. DNA for the CDR3: TGTGCCAGCAGTTTAACGGGTTACAATGAGCAGTTCTTC.

The chain has TRBV5-1 and TRBJ1-4; 11 nucleotides align to TRBD1. Germline V lookup: CDR1 SGHRS, CDR2 YFSETQ. This CDR3 is 14 amino acids long. J was trimmed by 6 bases and V by 5 bases; bases with no gene match: 3. CDR3 residues: CASRAGQGDEKLFF. CDR3 coding DNA: TGCGCCAGCAGGGCGGGACAGGGGGATGAAAAACTGTTTTTT.

This clone showed up just once. This chain uses TRBV29-1 with TRBJ2-1, with 10 nucleotides matching TRBD2. The CDR3 is 14 amino acids. The germline CDR1 and CDR2 sequences are SQVTM and ANQGSEA. Germline trimming cut 4 bases from V and 10 bases from J; bases unmatched to any gene: 10. CDR3 sequence reads: CSVGRLAGEREQFF. Written as DNA, the CDR3 is TGCAGCGTTGGGCGGCTAGCGGGAGAAAGGGAGCAGTTCTTC.

The chain uses TRBV9 and TRBJ1-5; TRBD1 agrees at 9 bases. Germline assignment: CDR1 SGDLS and CDR2 YYNGEE. The CDR3 loop spans 14 amino acids. V shed 3 bases, J shed 7 bases, and the junction held 5 bases outside the gene matches. The CDR3 is CASSAGQGNQPQHF. The CDR3 DNA sequence: TGTGCCAGCAGCGCGGGACAGGGAAACCAGCCCCAGCATTTT.